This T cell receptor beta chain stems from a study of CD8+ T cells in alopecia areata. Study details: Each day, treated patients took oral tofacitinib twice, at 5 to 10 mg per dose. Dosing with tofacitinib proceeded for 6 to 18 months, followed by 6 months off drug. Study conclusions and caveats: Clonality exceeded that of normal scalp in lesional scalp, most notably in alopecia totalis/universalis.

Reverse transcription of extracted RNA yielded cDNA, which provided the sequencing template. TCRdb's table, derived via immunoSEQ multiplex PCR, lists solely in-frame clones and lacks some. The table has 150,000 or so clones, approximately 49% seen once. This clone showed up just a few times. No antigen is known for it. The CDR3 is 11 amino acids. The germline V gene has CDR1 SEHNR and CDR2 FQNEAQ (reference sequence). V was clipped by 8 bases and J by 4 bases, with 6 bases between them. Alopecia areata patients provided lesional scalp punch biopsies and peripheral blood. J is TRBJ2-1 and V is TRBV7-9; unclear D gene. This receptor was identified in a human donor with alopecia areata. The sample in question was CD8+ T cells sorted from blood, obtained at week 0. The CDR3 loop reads CASAEYNEQFF. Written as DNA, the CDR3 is TGTGCCAGCGCGGAGTACAATGAGCAGTTCTTC. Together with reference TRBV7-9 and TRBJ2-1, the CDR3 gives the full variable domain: DTGVSQNPRHKITKRGQNVTFRCDPISEHNRLYWYRQTLGQGPEFLTYFQNEAQLEKSRLLSDRFSAERPKGSFSTLEIQRTEQGDSAMYLCASAEYNEQFFGPGTRLTVL.